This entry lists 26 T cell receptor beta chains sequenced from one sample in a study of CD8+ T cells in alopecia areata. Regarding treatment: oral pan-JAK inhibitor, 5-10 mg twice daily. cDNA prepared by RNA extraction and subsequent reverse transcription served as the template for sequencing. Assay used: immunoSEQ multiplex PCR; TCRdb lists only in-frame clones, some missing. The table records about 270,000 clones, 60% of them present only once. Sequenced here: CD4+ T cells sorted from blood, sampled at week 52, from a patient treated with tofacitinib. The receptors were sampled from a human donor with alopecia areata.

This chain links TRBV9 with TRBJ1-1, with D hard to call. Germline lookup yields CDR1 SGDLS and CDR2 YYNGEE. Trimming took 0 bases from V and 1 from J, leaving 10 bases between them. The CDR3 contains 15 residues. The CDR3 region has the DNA TGTGCCAGCAGCGTAGATCCAGGACGGAACACTGAAGCTTTCTTT. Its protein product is CASSVDPGRNTEAFF.

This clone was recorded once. The CDR3 loop reads CSVHVGRTYEQYF. The CDR3 nucleotides read TGCAGCGTTCACGTGGGACGGACCTACGAGCAGTACTTC. The J gene is TRBJ2-7, the V gene TRBV29-1, with D perhaps matching TRBD1 or TRBD2 (5 bases each). The CDR3 length is 13 residues. Germline values: CDR1 SQVTM, CDR2 ANQGSEA. Trimming pared 5 bases from V and 2 bases from J, leaving 13 bases between.

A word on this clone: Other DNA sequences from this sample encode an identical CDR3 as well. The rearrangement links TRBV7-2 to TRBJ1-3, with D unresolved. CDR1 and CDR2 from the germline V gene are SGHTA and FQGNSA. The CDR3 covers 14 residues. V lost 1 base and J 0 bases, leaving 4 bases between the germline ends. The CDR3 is CASSLVSSGNTIYF. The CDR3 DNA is TGTGCCAGCAGCTTAGTAAGCTCTGGAAACACCATATATTTT.

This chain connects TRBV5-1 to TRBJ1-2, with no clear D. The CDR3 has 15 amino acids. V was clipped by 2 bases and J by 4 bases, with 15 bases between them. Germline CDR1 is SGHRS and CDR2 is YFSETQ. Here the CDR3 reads CASSLGQITGYGYTF. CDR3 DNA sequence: TGCGCCAGCAGCTTAGGTCAGATCACCGGCTATGGCTACACCTTC.

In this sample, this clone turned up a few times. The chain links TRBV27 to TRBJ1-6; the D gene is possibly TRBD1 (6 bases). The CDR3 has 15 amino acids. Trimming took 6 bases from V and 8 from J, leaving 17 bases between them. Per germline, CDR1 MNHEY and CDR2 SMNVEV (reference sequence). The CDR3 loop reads CASRFQGLGDSPLHF. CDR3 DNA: TGTGCCAGCAGATTCCAGGGGTTGGGTGATTCACCCCTCCACTTT.

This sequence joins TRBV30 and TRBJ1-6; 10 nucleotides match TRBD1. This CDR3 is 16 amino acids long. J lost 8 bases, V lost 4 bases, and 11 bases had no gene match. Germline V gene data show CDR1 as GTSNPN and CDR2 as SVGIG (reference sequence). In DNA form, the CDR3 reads TGTGCCTGGACCCGACAGGGGGCGCGGATCGATTCACCCCTCCACTTT. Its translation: CAWTRQGARIDSPLHF.

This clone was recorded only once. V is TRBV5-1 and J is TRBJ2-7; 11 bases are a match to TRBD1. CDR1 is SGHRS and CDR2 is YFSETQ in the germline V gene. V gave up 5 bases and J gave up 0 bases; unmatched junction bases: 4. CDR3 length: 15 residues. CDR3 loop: CASRDGTGGSYEQYF. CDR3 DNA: TGCGCCAGCAGGGATGGGACAGGGGGCTCCTACGAGCAGTACTTC. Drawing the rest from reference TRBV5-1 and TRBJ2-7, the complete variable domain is KAGVTQTPRYLIKTRGQQVTLSCSPISGHRSVSWYQQTPGQGLQFLFEYFSETQRNKGNFPGRFSGRQFSNSRSEMNVSTLELGDSALYLCASRDGTGGSYEQYFGPGTRLTVT.

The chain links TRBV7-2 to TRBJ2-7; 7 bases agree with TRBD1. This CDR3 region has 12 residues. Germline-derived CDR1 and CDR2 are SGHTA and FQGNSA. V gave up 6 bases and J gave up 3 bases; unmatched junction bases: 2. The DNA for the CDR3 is TGTGCCAGCAGAAGGGACAGCTACGAGCAGTACTTC. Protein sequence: CASRRDSYEQYF. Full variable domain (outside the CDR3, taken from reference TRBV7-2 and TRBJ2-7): GAGVSQSPSNKVTEKGKDVELRCDPISGHTALYWYRQSLGQGLEFLIYFQGNSAPDKSGLPSDRFSAERTGGSVSTLTIQRTQQEDSAVYLCASRRDSYEQYFGPGTRLTVT.

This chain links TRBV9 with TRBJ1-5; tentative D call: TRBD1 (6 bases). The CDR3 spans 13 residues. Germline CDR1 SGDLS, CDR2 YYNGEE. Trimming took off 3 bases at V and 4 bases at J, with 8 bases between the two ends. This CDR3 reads CASSADRNQPQHF. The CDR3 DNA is TGTGCCAGCAGCGCGGACAGAAATCAGCCCCAGCATTTT.

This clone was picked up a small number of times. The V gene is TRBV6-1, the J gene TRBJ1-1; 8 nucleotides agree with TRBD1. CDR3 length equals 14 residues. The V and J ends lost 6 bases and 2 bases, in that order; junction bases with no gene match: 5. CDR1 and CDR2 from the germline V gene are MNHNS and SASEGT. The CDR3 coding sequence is TGTGCCAGCAGGGAGGACAGGGCAAACACTGAAGCTTTCTTT. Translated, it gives CASREDRANTEAFF.

The CDR3 is CASSQGLVNTEAFF. CDR3 DNA sequence: TGCGCCAGCAGCCAAGGTCTAGTTAACACTGAAGCTTTCTTT. V gene TRBV4-1 combines with J gene TRBJ1-1; D call uncertain. The CDR3 covers 14 residues. Germline CDR1 and CDR2: MGHRA and YSYEKL. Between the trimmed V and J ends, which lost 1 base and 2 bases, there was a span of 8 bases.

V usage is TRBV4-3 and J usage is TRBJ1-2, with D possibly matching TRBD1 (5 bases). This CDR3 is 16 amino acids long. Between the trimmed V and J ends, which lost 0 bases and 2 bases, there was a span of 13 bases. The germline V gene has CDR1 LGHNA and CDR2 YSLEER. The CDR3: CASSQDEMRQNYGYTF. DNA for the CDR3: TGCGCCAGCAGCCAAGACGAGATGAGACAGAACTATGGCTACACCTTC.

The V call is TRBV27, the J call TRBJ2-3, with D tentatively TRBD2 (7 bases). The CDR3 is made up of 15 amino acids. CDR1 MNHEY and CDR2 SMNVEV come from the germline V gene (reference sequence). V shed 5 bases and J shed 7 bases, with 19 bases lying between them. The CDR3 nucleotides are TGTGCCAGCAGTCTGTCGCGGGGGCCGATCCATACGCAGTATTTT. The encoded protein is CASSLSRGPIHTQYF.

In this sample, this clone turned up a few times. CDR3: CAISERRDGSQPQHF. CDR3 bases: TGTGCCATCAGTGAAAGGAGAGACGGGAGTCAGCCCCAGCATTTT. V gene TRBV10-3 combines with J gene TRBJ1-5; D is unresolved. Germline CDR1 and CDR2: ENHRY and SYGVKD. This CDR3 is 15 amino acids long. Trimming pared 3 bases from V and 6 bases from J, leaving 15 bases between.

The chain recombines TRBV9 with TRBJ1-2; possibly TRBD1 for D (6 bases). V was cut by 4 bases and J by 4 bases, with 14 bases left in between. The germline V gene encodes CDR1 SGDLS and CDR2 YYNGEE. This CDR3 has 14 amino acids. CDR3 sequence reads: CASSPGVGGYGYTF. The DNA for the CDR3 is TGTGCCAGCAGCCCAGGGGTTGGCGGCTATGGCTACACCTTC. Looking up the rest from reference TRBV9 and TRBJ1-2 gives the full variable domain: DSGVTQTPKHLITATGQRVTLRCSPRSGDLSVYWYQQSLDQGLQFLIQYYNGEERAKGNILERFSAQQFPDLHSELNLSSLELGDSALYFCASSPGVGGYGYTFGSGTRLTVV.

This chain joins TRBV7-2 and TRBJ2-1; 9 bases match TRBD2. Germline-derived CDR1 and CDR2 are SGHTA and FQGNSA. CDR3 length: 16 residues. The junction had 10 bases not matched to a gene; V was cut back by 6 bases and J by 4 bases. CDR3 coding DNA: TGTGCCAGCAGATCGCCGCTAGCGGGGAATTACAATGAGCAGTTCTTC. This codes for CASRSPLAGNYNEQFF.

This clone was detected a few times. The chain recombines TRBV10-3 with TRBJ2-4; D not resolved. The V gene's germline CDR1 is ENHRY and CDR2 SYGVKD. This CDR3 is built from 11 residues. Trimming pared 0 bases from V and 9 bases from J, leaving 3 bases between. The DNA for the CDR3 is TGTGCCATCAGTGAGTCTGGCATTCAGTACTTC. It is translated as CAISESGIQYF.

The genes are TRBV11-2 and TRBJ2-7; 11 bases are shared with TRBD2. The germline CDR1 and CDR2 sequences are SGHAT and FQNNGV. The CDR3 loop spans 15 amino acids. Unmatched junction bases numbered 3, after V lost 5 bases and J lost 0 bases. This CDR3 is CASSQGLAGSYEQYF. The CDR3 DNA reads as TGTGCCAGCAGCCAAGGACTAGCGGGCTCCTACGAGCAGTACTTC.

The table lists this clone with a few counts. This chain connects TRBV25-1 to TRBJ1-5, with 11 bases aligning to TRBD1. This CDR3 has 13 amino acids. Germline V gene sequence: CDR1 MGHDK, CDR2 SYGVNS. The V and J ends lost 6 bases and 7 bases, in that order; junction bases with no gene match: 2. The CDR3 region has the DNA TGTGCCAGCAGGAGGACAGGGGGCCAGCCCCAGCATTTT. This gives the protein CASRRTGGQPQHF.

This CDR3 reads CASSSGQGDTEAFF. In DNA form, the CDR3 reads TGCGCCAGCAGCTCCGGACAGGGAGACACTGAAGCTTTCTTT. The rearrangement uses TRBV5-1 and TRBJ1-1; TRBD1 matches 8 bases. In germline, CDR1 is SGHRS, CDR2 YFSETQ. The CDR3 loop spans 14 amino acids. The V segment lost 3 bases and the J segment 3 bases; nucleotides outside the gene matches: 4.

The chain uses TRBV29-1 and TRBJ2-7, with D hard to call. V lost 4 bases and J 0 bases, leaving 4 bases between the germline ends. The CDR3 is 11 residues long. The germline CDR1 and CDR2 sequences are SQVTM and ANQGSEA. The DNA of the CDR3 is TGCAGCGTTGCACTCTCCTACGAGCAGTACTTC. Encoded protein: CSVALSYEQYF.

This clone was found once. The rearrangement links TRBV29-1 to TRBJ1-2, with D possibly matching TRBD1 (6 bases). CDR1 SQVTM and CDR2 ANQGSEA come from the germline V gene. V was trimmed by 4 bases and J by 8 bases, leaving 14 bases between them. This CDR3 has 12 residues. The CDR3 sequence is CSVVRGAEGYTF. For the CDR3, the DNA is TGCAGCGTTGTCAGGGGCGCGGAGGGCTACACCTTC.

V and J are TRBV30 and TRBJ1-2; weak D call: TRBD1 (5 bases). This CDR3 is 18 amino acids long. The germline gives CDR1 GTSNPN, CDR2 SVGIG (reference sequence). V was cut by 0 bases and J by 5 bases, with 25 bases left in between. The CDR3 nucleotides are TGTGCCTGGAGTGTAGATCCCCCGGGACTGACGGCGAGGTATGGCTACACCTTC. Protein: CAWSVDPPGLTARYGYTF.

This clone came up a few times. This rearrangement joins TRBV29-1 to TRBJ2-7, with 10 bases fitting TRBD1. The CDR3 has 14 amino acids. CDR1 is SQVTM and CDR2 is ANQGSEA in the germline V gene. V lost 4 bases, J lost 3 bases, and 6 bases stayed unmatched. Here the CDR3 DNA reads TGCAGCGTTGGATGGACAGGGGGTTACTACGAGCAGTACTTC. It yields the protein CSVGWTGGYYEQYF.

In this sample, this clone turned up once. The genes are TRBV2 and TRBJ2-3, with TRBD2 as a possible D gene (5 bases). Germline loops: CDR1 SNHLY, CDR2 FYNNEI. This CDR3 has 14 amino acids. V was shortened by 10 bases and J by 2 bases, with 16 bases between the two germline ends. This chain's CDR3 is CANAARADTDTQYF. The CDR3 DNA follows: TGTGCCAACGCCGCGAGGGCAGACACAGATACGCAGTATTTT.

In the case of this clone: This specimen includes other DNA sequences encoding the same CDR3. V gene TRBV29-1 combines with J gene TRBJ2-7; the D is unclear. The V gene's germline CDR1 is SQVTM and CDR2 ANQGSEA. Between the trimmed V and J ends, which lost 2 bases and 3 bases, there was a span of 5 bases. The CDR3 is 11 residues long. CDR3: CSVEMGYEQYF. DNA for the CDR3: TGCAGCGTTGAAATGGGCTACGAGCAGTACTTC.